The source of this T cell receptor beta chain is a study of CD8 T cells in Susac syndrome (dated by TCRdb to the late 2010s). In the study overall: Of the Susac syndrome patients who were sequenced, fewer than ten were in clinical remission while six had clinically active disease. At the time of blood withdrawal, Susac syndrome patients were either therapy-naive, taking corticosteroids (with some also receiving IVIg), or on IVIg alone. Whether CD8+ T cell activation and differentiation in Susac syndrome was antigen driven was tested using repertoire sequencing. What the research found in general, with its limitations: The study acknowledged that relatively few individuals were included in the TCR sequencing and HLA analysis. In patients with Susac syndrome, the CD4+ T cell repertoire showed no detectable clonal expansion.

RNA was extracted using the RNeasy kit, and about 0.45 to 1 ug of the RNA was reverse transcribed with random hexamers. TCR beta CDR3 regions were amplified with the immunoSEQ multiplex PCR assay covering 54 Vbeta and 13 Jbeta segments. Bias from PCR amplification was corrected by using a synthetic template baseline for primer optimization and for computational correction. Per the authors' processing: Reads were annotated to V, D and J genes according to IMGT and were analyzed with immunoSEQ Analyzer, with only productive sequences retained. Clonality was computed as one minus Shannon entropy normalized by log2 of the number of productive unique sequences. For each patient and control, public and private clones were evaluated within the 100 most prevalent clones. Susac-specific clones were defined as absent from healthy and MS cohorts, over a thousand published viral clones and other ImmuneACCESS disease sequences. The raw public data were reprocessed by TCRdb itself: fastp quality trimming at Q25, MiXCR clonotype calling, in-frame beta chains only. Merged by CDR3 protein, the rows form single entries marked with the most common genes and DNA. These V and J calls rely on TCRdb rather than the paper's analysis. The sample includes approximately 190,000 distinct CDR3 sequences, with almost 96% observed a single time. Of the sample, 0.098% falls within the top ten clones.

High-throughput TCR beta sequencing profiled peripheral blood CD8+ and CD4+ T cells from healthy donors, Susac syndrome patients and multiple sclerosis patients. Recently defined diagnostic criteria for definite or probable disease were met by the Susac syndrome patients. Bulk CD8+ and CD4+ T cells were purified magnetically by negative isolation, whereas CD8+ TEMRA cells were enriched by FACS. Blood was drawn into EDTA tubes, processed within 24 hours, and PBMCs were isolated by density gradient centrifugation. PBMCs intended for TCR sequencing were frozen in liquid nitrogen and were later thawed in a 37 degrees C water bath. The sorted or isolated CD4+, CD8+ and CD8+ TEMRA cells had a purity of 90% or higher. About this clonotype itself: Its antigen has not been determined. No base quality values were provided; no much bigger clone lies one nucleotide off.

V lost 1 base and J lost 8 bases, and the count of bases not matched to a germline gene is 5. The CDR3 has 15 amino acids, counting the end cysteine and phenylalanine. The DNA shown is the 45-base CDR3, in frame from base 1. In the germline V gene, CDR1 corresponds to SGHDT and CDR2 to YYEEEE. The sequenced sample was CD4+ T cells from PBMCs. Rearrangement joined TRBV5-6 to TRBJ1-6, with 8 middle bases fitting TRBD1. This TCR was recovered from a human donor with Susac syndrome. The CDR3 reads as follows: CASSLLDRAHSPLHF. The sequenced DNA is TGTGCCAGCAGCTTGTTGGACAGGGCCCATTCACCCCTCCACTTT.